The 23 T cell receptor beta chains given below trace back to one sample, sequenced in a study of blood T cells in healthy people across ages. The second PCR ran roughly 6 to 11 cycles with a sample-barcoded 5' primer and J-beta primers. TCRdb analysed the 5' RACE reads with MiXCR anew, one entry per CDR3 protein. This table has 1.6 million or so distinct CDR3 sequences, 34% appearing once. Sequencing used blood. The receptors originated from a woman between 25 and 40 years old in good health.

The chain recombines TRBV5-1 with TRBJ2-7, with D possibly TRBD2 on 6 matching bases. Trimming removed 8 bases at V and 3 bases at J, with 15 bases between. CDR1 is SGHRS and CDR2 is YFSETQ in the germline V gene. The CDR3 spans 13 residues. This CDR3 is CASGGGGVYEQYF. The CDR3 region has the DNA TGCGCCAGTGGCGGCGGAGGGGTCTACGAGCAGTACTTC. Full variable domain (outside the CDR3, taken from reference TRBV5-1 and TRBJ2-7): KAGVTQTPRYLIKTRGQQVTLSCSPISGHRSVSWYQQTPGQGLQFLFEYFSETQRNKGNFPGRFSGRQFSNSRSEMNVSTLELGDSALYLCASGGGGVYEQYFGPGTRLTVT.

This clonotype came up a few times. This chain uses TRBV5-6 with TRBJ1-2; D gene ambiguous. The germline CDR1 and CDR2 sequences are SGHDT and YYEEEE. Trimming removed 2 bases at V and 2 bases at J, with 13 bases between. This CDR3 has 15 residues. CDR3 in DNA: TGTGCCAGCAGCTTTCCCCTGGACGGAAACTATGGCTACACCTTC. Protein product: CASSFPLDGNYGYTF.

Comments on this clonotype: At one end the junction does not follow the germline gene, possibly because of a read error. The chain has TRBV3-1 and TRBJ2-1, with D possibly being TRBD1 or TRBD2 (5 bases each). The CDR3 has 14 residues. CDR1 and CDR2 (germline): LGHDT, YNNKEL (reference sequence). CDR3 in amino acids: CASSPRDPSNEQVF. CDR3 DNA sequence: TGTGCCAGCTCGCCGAGGGACCCGTCGAATGAGCAGGTCTTC.

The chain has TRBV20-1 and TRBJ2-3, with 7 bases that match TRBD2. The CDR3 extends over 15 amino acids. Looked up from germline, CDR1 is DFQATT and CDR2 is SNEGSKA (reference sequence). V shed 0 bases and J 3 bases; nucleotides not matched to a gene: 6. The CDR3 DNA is TGCAGTGCTAGAGATGCGGGAGAGTGGACAGATACGCAGTATTTT. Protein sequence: CSARDAGEWTDTQYF.

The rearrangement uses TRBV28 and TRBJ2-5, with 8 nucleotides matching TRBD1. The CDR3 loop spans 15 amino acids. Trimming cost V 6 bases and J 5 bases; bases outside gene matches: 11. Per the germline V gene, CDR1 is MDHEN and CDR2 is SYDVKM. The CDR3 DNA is TGTGCCAGCAGATCTACAGGGGGAGATCGGGAGACCCAGTACTTC. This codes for CASRSTGGDRETQYF.

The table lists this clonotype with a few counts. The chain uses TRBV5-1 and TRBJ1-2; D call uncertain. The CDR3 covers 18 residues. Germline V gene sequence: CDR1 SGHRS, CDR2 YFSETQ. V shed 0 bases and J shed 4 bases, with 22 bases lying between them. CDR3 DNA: TGCGCCAGCAGCTTGGAGCCCGCCGGCACATCCTACTCCTATGGCTACACCTTC. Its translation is CASSLEPAGTSYSYGYTF.

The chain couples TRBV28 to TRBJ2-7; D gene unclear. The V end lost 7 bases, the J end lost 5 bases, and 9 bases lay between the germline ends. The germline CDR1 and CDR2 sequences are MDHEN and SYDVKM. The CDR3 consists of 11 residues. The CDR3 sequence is CASTHLNEQYF. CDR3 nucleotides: TGTGCCAGCACCCATCTTAACGAGCAGTACTTC.

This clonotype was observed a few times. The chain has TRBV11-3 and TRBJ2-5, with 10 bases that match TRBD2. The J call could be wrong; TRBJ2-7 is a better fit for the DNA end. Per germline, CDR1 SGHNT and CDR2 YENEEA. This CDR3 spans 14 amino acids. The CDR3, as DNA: TGTGCCAGCAGCGTGGGGACTAGCGCTGTCGAGCAGTACTTC. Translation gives CASSVGTSAVEQYF.

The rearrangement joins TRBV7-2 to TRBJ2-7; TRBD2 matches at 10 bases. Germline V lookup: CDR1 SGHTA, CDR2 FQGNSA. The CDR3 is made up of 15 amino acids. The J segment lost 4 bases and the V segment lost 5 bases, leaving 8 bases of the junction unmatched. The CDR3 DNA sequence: TGTGCCAGCAGCAAAAGGGGGACTAGCGTATACGAGCAGTACTTC. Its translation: CASSKRGTSVYEQYF. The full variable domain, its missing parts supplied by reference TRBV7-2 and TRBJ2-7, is GAGVSQSPSNKVTEKGKDVELRCDPISGHTALYWYRQSLGQGLEFLIYFQGNSAPDKSGLPSDRFSAERTGGSVSTLTIQRTQQEDSAVYLCASSKRGTSVYEQYFGPGTRLTVT.

In DNA, the CDR3 is TGTGCCAGCAGTTACTCGAAGACAGGGTATGGTAATGAAAAACTGTTTTTT. It is translated as CASSYSKTGYGNEKLFF. The J gene is TRBJ1-4, the V gene TRBV6-5, with 7 bases identical to TRBD1. Germline lookup yields CDR1 MNHEY and CDR2 SVGAGI. The CDR3 is made up of 17 amino acids. V trimming: 0 bases; J trimming: 4 bases; junction bases outside the gene matches: 8.

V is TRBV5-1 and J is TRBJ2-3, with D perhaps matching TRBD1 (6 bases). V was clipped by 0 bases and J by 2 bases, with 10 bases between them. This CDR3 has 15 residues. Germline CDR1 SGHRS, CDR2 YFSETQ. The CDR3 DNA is TGCGCCAGCAGCTTGGGACAGGAATTCACAGATACGCAGTATTTT. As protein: CASSLGQEFTDTQYF.

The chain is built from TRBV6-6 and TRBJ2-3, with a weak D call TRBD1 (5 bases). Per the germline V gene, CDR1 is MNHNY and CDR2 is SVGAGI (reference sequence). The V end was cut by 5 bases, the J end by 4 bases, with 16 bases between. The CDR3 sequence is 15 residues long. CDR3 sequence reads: CASSRGTGSADTQYF. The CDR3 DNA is TGTGCCAGCAGTAGGGGAACGGGCAGCGCAGATACGCAGTATTTT.

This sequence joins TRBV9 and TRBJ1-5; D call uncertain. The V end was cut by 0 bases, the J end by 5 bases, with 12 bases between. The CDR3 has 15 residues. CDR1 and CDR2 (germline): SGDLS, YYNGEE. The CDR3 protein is CASSVGSFGDQPQHF. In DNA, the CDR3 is TGTGCCAGCAGCGTAGGAAGCTTCGGCGATCAGCCCCAGCATTTT.

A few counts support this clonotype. The CDR3 sequence: CASSGEGYNYGYTF. Written as DNA, the CDR3 is TGTGCCAGCAGCGGGGAGGGATACAACTATGGCTACACCTTC. The chain has TRBV7-9 and TRBJ1-2; no definite D call. The germline V gene encodes CDR1 SEHNR and CDR2 FQNEAQ (reference sequence). CDR3 length: 14 residues. Trimming removed 5 bases from V and 2 bases from J, with 12 bases in between.

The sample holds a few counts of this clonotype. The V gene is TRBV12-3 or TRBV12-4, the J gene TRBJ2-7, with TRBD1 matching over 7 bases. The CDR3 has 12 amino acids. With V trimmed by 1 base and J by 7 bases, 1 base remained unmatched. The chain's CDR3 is CASSLEGAEQYF. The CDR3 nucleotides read TGTGCCAGCAGTTTAGAGGGGGCGGAGCAGTACTTC.

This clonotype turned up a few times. In DNA form, the CDR3 reads TGTGCCAGCAGCTTGGAGTCCAGGGTAAAGGTCTACGAGCAGTACTTC. Its translation: CASSLESRVKVYEQYF. The chain is built from TRBV5-5 and TRBJ2-7; possibly TRBD1 for D (5 bases). V gave up 0 bases and J gave up 3 bases, with 16 bases separating them. CDR1 is SGHKS and CDR2 is YYEKEE in the germline V gene (reference sequence). CDR3 size: 16 residues.

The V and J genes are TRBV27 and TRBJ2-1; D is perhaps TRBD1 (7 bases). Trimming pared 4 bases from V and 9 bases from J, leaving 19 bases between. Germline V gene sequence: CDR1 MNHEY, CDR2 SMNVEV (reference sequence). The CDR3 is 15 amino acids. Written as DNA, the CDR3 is TGTGCCAGCAGTTACGGAGGGGGCACCCCTGGTGAGCAGTTCTTC. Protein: CASSYGGGTPGEQFF.

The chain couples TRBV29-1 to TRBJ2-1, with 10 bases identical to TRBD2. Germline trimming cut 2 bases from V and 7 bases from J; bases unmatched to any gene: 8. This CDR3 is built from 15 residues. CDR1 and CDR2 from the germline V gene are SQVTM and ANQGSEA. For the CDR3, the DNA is TGCAGCGTTGAACAAGCGGGAGGGCGAAGGAATGAGCAGTTCTTC. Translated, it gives CSVEQAGGRRNEQFF.

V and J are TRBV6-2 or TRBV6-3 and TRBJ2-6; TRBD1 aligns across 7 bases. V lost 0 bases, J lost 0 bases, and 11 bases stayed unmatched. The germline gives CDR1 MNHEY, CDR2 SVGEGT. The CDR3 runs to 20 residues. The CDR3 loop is CASSYSGIGQAYSGANVLTF. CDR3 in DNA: TGTGCCAGCAGTTACTCGGGCATTGGACAGGCCTACTCTGGGGCCAACGTCCTGACTTTC.

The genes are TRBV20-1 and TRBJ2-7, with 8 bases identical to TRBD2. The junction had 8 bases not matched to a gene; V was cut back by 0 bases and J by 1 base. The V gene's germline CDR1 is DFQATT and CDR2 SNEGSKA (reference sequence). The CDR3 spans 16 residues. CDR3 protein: CSARDLLSSGSYEQYF. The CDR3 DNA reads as TGCAGTGCTAGAGATCTTCTATCTAGCGGGTCCTACGAGCAGTACTTC.

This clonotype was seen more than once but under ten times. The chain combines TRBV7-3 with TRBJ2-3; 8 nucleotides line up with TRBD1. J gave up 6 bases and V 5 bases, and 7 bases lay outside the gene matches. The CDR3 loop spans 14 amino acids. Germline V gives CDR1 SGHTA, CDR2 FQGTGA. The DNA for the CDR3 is TGTGCCAGCAGCCGTACAGGGGGGCCGGATACGCAGTATTTT. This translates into CASSRTGGPDTQYF. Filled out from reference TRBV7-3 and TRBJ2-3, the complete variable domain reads GAGVSQTPSNKVTEKGKYVELRCDPISGHTALYWYRQSLGQGPEFLIYFQGTGAADDSGLPNDRFFAVRPEGSVSTLKIQRTERGDSAVYLCASSRTGGPDTQYFGPGTRLTVL.

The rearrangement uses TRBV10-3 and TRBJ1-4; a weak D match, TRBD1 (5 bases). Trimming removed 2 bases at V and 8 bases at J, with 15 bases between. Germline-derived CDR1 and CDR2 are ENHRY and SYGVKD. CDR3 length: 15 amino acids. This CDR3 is CAISELPQGGEKLFF. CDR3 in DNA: TGTGCCATCAGTGAGCTCCCCCAGGGAGGCGAAAAACTGTTTTTT.

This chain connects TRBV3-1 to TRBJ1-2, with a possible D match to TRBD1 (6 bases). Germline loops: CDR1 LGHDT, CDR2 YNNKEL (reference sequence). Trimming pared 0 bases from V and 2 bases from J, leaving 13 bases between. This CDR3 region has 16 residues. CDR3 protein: CASSQDGGISNYGYTF. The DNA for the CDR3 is TGTGCCAGCAGCCAAGATGGGGGCATATCCAACTATGGCTACACCTTC.